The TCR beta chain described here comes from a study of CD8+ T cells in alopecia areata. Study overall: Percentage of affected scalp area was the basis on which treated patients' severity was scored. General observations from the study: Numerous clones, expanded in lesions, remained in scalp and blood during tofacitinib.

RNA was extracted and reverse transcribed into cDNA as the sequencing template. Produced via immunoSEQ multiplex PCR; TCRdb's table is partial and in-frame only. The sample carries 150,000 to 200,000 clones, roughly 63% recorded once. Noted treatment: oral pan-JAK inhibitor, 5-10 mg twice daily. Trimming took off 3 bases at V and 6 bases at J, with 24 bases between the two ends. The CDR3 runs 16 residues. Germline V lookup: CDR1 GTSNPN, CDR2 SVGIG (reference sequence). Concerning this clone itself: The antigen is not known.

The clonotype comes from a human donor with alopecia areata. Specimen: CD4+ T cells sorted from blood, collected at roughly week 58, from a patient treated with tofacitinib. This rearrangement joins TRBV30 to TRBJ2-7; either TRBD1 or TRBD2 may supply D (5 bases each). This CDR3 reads CAWRPRGLVDSGEQYF. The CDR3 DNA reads TGTGCCTGGAGACCCCGGGGCCTAGTTGATTCGGGCGAGCAGTACTTC.